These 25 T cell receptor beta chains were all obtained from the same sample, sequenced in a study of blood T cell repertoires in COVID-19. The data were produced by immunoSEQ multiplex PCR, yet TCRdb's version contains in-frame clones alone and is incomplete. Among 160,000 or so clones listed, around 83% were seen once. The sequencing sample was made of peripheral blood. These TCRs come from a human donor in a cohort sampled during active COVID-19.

The CDR3 spells CASRPQGATNEKLFF. Written as DNA, the CDR3 is TGTGCCAGCAGGCCCCAGGGTGCAACTAATGAAAAACTGTTTTTT. The chain combines TRBV5-5 with TRBJ1-4, with D possibly matching TRBD1 (5 bases). From germline, CDR1 is SGHKS and CDR2 YYEKEE (reference sequence). This CDR3 is built from 15 residues. V gave up 5 bases and J gave up 0 bases, with 11 bases separating them.

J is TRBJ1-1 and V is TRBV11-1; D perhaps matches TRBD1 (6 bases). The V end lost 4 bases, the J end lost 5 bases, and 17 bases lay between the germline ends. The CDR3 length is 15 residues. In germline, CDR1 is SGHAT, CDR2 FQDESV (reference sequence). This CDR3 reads CASSSGGQRRTEAFF. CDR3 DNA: TGTGCCAGCAGCTCGGGAGGACAGAGGAGGACTGAAGCTTTCTTT.

The CDR3 DNA reads TGTGCCAGCAGTTTCCCGGGACTAGCGTACGAGCAGTACTTC. Translating gives CASSFPGLAYEQYF. This chain connects TRBV28 to TRBJ2-7; 10 bases match TRBD2. There are 14 residues in the CDR3. Germline CDR1 is MDHEN and CDR2 is SYDVKM. J gave up 4 bases and V 3 bases, and 3 bases lay outside the gene matches. Complete variable domain (other parts from reference TRBV28 and TRBJ2-7): DVKVTQSSRYLVKRTGEKVFLECVQDMDHENMFWYRQDPGLGLRLIYFSYDVKMKEKGDIPEGYSVSREKKERFSLILESASTNQTSMYLCASSFPGLAYEQYFGPGTRLTVT.

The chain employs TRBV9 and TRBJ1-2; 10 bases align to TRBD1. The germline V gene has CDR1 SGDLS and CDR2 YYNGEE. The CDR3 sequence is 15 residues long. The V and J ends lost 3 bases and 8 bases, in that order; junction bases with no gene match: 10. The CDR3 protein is CASSGSGQGFWGYTF. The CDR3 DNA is TGTGCCAGCAGCGGATCGGGACAGGGGTTTTGGGGCTACACCTTC.

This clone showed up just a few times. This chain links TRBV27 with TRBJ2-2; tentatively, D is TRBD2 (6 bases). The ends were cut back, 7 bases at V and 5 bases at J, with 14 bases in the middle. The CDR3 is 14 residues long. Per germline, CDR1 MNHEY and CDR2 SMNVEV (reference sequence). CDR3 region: CASKGEVYTGELFF. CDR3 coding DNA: TGTGCCAGCAAAGGGGAGGTTTATACCGGGGAGCTGTTTTTT.

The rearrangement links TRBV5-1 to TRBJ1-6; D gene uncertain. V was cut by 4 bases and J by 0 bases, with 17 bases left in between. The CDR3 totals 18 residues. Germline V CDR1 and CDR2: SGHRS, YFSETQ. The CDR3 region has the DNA TGCGCCAGCAGCCCTCTCGAGGGAACCACCTCCTATAATTCACCCCTCCACTTT. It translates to CASSPLEGTTSYNSPLHF.

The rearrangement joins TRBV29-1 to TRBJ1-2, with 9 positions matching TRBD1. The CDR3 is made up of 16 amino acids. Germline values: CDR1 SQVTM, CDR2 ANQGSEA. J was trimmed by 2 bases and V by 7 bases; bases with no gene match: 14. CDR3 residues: CSASGTGRNQNYGYTF. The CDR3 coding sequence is TGCAGCGCAAGTGGGACAGGGAGGAACCAGAACTATGGCTACACCTTC.

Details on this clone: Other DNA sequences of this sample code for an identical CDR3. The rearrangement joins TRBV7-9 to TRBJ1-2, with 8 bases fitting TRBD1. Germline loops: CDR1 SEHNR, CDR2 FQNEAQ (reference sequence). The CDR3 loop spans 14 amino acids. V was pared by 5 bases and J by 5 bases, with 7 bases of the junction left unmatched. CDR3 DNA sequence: TGTGCCAGCAGCCACACAGGGGGTGGTTATGGCTACACCTTC. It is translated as CASSHTGGGYGYTF.

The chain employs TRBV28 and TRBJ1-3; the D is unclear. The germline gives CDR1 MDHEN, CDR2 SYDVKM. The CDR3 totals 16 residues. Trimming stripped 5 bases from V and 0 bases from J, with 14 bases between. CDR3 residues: CASSQARLSSGNTIYF. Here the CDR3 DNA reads TGTGCCAGCAGTCAGGCCCGCCTAAGCTCTGGAAACACCATATATTTT.

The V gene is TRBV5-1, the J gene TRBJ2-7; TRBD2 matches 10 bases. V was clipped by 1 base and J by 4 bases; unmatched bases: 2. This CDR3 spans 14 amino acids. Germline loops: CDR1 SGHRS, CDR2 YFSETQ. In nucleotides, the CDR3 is TGCGCCAGCAGCTTGAAACTAGCGGGGTACGAGCAGTACTTC. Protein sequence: CASSLKLAGYEQYF.

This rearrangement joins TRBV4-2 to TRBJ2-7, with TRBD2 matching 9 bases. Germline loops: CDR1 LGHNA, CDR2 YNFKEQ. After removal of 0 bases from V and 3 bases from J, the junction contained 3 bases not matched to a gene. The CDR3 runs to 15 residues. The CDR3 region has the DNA TGTGCCAGCAGCCAAGATCTAGCGGGATTCTACGAGCAGTACTTC. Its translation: CASSQDLAGFYEQYF.

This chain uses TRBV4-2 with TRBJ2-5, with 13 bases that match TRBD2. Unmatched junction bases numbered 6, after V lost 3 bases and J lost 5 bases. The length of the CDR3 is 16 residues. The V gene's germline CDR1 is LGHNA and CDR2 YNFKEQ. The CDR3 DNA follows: TGTGCCAGCAGCCAGGGAACTAGCGGGGGGGCGGAGACCCAGTACTTC. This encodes CASSQGTSGGAETQYF.

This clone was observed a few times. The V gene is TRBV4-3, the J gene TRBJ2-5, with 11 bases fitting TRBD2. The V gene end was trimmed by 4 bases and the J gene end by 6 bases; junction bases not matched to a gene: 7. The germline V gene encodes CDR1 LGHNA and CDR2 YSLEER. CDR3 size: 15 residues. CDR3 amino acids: CASSLTSGEDQTQYF. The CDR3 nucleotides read TGCGCCAGCAGCCTGACTAGCGGGGAGGACCAGACCCAGTACTTC.

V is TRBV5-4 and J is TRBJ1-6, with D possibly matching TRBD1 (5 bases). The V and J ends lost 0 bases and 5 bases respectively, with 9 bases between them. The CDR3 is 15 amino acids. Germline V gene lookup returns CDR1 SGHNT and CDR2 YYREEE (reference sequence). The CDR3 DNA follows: TGTGCCAGCAGCTTGGGACAGACGAATAATTCACCCCTCCACTTT. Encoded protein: CASSLGQTNNSPLHF.

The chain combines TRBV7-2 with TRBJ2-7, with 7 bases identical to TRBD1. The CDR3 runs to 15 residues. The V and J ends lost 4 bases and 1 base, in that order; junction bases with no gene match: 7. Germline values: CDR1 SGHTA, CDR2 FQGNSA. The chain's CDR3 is CASSSWDRGSYEQYF. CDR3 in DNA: TGTGCCAGCAGCTCCTGGGACAGAGGGTCCTACGAGCAGTACTTC. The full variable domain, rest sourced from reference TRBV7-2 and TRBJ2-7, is GAGVSQSPSNKVTEKGKDVELRCDPISGHTALYWYRQSLGQGLEFLIYFQGNSAPDKSGLPSDRFSAERTGGSVSTLTIQRTQQEDSAVYLCASSSWDRGSYEQYFGPGTRLTVT.

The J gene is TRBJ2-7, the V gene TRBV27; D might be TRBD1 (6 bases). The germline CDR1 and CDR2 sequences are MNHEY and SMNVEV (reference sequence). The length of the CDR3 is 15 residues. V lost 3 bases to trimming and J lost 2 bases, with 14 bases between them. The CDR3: CASSFAGDGTYEQYF. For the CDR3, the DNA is TGTGCCAGCAGTTTCGCAGGGGATGGAACCTACGAGCAGTACTTC.

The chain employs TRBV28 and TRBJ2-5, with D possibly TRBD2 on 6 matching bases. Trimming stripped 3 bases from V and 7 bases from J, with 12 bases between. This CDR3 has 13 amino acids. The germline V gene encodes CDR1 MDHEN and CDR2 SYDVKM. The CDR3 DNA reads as TGTGCCAGCAGTTTGGGGGGTCTCGGGACCCAGTACTTC. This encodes CASSLGGLGTQYF.

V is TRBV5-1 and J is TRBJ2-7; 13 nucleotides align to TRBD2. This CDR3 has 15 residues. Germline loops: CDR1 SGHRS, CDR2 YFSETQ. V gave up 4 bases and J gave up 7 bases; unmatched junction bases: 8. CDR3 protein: CASSPGLAGAGEQYF. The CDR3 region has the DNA TGCGCCAGCAGCCCAGGACTAGCGGGAGCAGGAGAGCAGTACTTC.

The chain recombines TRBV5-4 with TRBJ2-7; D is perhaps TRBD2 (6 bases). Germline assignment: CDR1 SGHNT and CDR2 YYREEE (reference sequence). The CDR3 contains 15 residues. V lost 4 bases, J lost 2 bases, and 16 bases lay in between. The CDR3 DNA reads TGTGCCAGCAGCCGGGGGTCGGCGGGACCCTACGAGCAGTACTTC. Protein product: CASSRGSAGPYEQYF.

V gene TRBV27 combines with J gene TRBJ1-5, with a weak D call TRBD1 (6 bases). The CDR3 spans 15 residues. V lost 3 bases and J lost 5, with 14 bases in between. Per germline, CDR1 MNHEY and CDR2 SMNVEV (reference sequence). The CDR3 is CASSFSGQNHQPQHF. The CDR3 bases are TGTGCCAGCAGTTTTTCAGGACAGAACCATCAGCCCCAGCATTTT.

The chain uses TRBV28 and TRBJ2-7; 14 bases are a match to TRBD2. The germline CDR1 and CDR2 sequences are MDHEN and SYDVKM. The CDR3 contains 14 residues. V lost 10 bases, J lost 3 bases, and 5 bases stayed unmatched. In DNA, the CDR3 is TGTGCCAACCCGGGACTAGCGGGAGTCTACGAGCAGTACTTC. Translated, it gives CANPGLAGVYEQYF.

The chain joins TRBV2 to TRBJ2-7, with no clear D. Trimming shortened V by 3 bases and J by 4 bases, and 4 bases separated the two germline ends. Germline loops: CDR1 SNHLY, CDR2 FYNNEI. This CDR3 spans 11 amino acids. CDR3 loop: CASSERYEQYF. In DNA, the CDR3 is TGTGCCAGCAGTGAGAGGTACGAGCAGTACTTC. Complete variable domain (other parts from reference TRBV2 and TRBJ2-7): EPEVTQTPSHQVTQMGQEVILRCVPISNHLYFYWYRQILGQKVEFLVSFYNNEISEKSEIFDDQFSVERPDGSNFTLKIRSTKLEDSAMYFCASSERYEQYFGPGTRLTVT.

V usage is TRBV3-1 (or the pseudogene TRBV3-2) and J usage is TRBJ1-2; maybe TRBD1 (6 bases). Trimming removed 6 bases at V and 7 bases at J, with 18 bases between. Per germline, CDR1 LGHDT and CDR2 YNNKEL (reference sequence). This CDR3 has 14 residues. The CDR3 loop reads CASRAGHSAGGYTF. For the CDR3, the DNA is TGTGCCAGCAGAGCGGGACACTCCGCCGGTGGCTACACCTTC.

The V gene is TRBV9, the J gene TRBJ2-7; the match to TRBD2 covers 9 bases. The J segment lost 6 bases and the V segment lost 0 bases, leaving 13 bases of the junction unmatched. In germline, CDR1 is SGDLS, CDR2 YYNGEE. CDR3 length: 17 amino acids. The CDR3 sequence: CASSVGGAAVAGAEQYF. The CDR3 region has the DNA TGTGCCAGCAGCGTAGGTGGAGCGGCGGTAGCGGGAGCCGAGCAGTACTTC.

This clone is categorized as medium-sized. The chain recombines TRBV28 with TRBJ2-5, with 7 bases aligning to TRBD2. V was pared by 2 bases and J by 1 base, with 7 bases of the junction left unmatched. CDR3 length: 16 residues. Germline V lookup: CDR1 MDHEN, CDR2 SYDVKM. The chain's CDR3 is CASSLPPGGGQETQYF. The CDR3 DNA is TGTGCCAGCAGTTTACCCCCTGGCGGGGGCCAAGAGACCCAGTACTTC. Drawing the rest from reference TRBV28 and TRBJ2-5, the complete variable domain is DVKVTQSSRYLVKRTGEKVFLECVQDMDHENMFWYRQDPGLGLRLIYFSYDVKMKEKGDIPEGYSVSREKKERFSLILESASTNQTSMYLCASSLPPGGGQETQYFGPGTRLLVL.